The 26 T cell receptor beta chains listed next were all sequenced from one sample in a study of blood T cell repertoires in COVID-19. Repertoires were generated with immunoSEQ multiplex PCR, while TCRdb's copy carries only in-frame clones and drops some. The sample lists 120,000 to 150,000 clones, 65% to 90% occurring once. Sequenced material: peripheral blood. The receptors shown here come from a man in his forties or fifties with acute or convalescent COVID-19.

The gene calls are TRBV6-5 and TRBJ1-1; D is possibly TRBD1 (6 bases). V lost 5 bases and J 1 base, leaving 11 bases between the germline ends. The CDR3 spans 14 residues. In germline, CDR1 is MNHEY, CDR2 SVGAGI. For the CDR3, the DNA is TGTGCCAGCAGTCAGGTACAGGGGAACACTGAAGCTTTCTTT. This encodes CASSQVQGNTEAFF.

This rearrangement joins TRBV5-1 to TRBJ2-7; no firm D call. The length of the CDR3 is 13 residues. Germline V gene sequence: CDR1 SGHRS, CDR2 YFSETQ. V was pared by 2 bases and J by 3 bases, with 9 bases between. CDR3 DNA sequence: TGCGCCAGCAGCTTTACGGGTGGCTACGAGCAGTACTTC. This gives the protein CASSFTGGYEQYF.

The rearrangement joins TRBV7-3 to TRBJ2-7; D is possibly TRBD1 (6 bases). CDR3 length: 15 residues. Germline-derived CDR1 and CDR2 are SGHTA and FQGTGA. V lost 1 base and J 3 bases, leaving 13 bases between the germline ends. The CDR3 protein is CASSLSPTGLYEQYF. CDR3 bases: TGTGCCAGCAGCTTAAGCCCGACAGGCCTCTACGAGCAGTACTTC.

There are a few counts of this clone. J is TRBJ1-4 and V is TRBV28; 9 nucleotides agree with TRBD1. The CDR3 is made up of 14 amino acids. After removal of 5 bases from V and 7 bases from J, the junction contained 5 bases not matched to a gene. Germline V gives CDR1 MDHEN, CDR2 SYDVKM. CDR3 sequence: CASSLGQGGEKLFF. The CDR3 coding sequence is TGTGCCAGCAGTCTGGGACAGGGCGGTGAAAAACTGTTTTTT. Full variable domain (outside the CDR3, taken from reference TRBV28 and TRBJ1-4): DVKVTQSSRYLVKRTGEKVFLECVQDMDHENMFWYRQDPGLGLRLIYFSYDVKMKEKGDIPEGYSVSREKKERFSLILESASTNQTSMYLCASSLGQGGEKLFFGSGTQLSVL.

The CDR3 DNA reads as TGTGCCAGCAGCCCCCGAGGGTCCACTGAAGCTTTCTTT. It yields the protein CASSPRGSTEAFF. The chain recombines TRBV9 with TRBJ1-1; D is uncertain. The CDR3 is made up of 13 amino acids. V dropped 4 bases and J dropped 4 bases, with 11 bases sitting between them. CDR1 SGDLS and CDR2 YYNGEE come from the germline V gene.

The chain has TRBV18 and TRBJ2-2; tentative D call: TRBD2 (8 bases). CDR3 size: 16 residues. Trimming left V 3 bases short and J 4 bases short, with 15 bases between. Germline V lookup: CDR1 KGHSH, CDR2 LQKENI. For the CDR3, the DNA is TGTGCCAGCTCACCTGACAGGGCGGGAGGCACCGGGGAGCTGTTTTTT. This codes for CASSPDRAGGTGELFF.

This clone was seen just once. The rearrangement links TRBV6-2 or TRBV6-3 to TRBJ2-1; D perhaps matches TRBD2 (6 bases). Between the trimmed V and J ends, which lost 2 bases and 12 bases, there was a span of 14 bases. Germline CDR1 reads MNHEY; CDR2 reads SVGEGT. The CDR3 sequence is 13 residues long. The CDR3 loop reads CASSYPLGGRQFF. CDR3 sequence (DNA): TGTGCCAGCAGTTACCCTTTGGGAGGCCGGCAGTTCTTC.

Notes on this clone: Additional DNA sequences in this sample encode the identical CDR3. In DNA, the CDR3 is TGTGCCAGCAGCGTAGAAACTAGCGGGAGTAGGTCCTACAATGAGCAGTTCTTC. This sequence encodes CASSVETSGSRSYNEQFF. The chain links TRBV9 to TRBJ2-1; the match to TRBD2 covers 11 bases. This CDR3 has 18 amino acids. V was clipped by 0 bases and J by 1 base; unmatched bases: 6. Germline CDR1 is SGDLS and CDR2 is YYNGEE.

The V gene is TRBV12-3 or TRBV12-4, the J gene TRBJ2-7, with D hard to call. CDR3 size: 11 residues. Trimming shortened V by 7 bases and J by 4 bases, and 8 bases separated the two germline ends. CDR3: CASTYIYEQYF. The CDR3 DNA reads TGTGCCAGCACATACATATACGAGCAGTACTTC.

CDR3 protein: CASSKQGTGDQPQHF. The DNA of the CDR3 is TGTGCCAGTAGTAAACAGGGGACCGGGGATCAGCCCCAGCATTTT. V and J are TRBV19 and TRBJ1-5; 7 positions match TRBD1. Per germline, CDR1 LNHDA and CDR2 SQIVND (reference sequence). The CDR3 is 15 amino acids. The junction had 8 bases not matched to a gene; V was cut back by 4 bases and J by 5 bases.

This chain joins TRBV10-3 and TRBJ2-1, with D perhaps matching TRBD2 (5 bases). CDR1 is ENHRY, CDR2 SYGVKD, per germline. The CDR3 has 15 amino acids. V was cut by 4 bases and J by 7 bases, with 17 bases left in between. In nucleotides, the CDR3 is TGTGCCATCAGTGGCCTAGCCAGAGGGTCTAATGAGCAGTTCTTC. Protein sequence: CAISGLARGSNEQFF.

The chain couples TRBV6-1 to TRBJ2-1; 7 nucleotides agree with TRBD2. V was pared by 0 bases and J by 8 bases, with 7 bases of the junction left unmatched. From germline, CDR1 is MNHNS and CDR2 SASEGT. The CDR3 has 15 residues. CDR3 loop: CASSEAAGVVDEQFF. As DNA, the CDR3 is TGTGCCAGCAGTGAAGCGGCGGGAGTAGTTGATGAGCAGTTCTTC.

The chain uses TRBV7-9 and TRBJ1-2; the match to TRBD1 covers 9 bases. There are 14 residues in the CDR3. After removal of 8 bases from V and 3 bases from J, the junction contained 7 bases not matched to a gene. Per the germline V gene, CDR1 is SEHNR and CDR2 is FQNEAQ (reference sequence). The DNA for the CDR3 is TGTGCCAGCCGATCGAGGACAGGGGACTATGGCTACACCTTC. It translates to CASRSRTGDYGYTF. The full variable domain, its missing parts supplied by reference TRBV7-9 and TRBJ1-2, is DTGVSQNPRHKITKRGQNVTFRCDPISEHNRLYWYRQTLGQGPEFLTYFQNEAQLEKSRLLSDRFSAERPKGSFSTLEIQRTEQGDSAMYLCASRSRTGDYGYTFGSGTRLTVV.

This sequence joins TRBV11-2 and TRBJ1-2, with 7 bases lining up with TRBD1. Germline-derived CDR1 and CDR2 are SGHAT and FQNNGV. The CDR3 has 14 residues. V was clipped by 4 bases and J by 4 bases; unmatched bases: 6. CDR3 in amino acids: CASSSRQGGYGYTF. The CDR3 DNA sequence: TGTGCCAGCAGCTCAAGACAGGGCGGCTATGGCTACACCTTC.

The chain is built from TRBV6-5 and TRBJ1-6; 11 positions agree with TRBD1. V was clipped by 7 bases and J by 6 bases; unmatched bases: 5. CDR1 and CDR2 (germline): MNHEY, SVGAGI. The CDR3 consists of 15 residues. This chain's CDR3 is CASNGQGAINSPLHF. The CDR3 DNA is TGTGCCAGCAACGGACAGGGGGCGATTAATTCACCCCTCCACTTT.

The count of this clone is one. This chain joins TRBV9 and TRBJ2-3, with 9 bases that match TRBD1. Germline V gene lookup returns CDR1 SGDLS and CDR2 YYNGEE. V gave up 4 bases and J gave up 4 bases; unmatched junction bases: 10. The CDR3 sequence is 16 residues long. The CDR3 DNA reads as TGTGCCAGCAGCACACCGGGACAGGGCGTGGCAGATACGCAGTATTTT. Translating it yields CASSTPGQGVADTQYF.

This clone was counted at least ten times. The chain combines TRBV20-1 with TRBJ2-7; 7 bases line up with TRBD1. This CDR3 has 14 residues. In germline, CDR1 is DFQATT, CDR2 SNEGSKA (reference sequence). The trim removed 3 bases at V and 2 bases at J, leaving 7 bases unmatched. As DNA, the CDR3 is TGCAGTGCTAGTACAGGGGAACGACCCTACGAGCAGTACTTC. Translated, it gives CSASTGERPYEQYF.

This clone was seen a single time. The chain carries TRBV3-1 (or the pseudogene TRBV3-2) and TRBJ2-7; 7 nucleotides agree with TRBD1. J was trimmed by 4 bases and V by 1 base; bases with no gene match: 16. The CDR3 has 18 amino acids. CDR1 and CDR2 from the germline V gene are LGHDT and YNNKEL (reference sequence). CDR3 DNA: TGTGCCAGCAGCCAAGCCAAATACCGGGACAGAGAGTTTTACGAGCAGTACTTC. This gives the protein CASSQAKYRDREFYEQYF.

The chain has TRBV18 and TRBJ2-7; the match to TRBD1 covers 8 bases. V lost 2 bases, J lost 6 bases, and 12 bases stayed unmatched. Germline V CDR1 and CDR2: KGHSH, LQKENI. The CDR3 runs to 16 residues. The CDR3 region has the DNA TGTGCCAGCTCACCATTCAATGTCCCAGGGGGCGTCGAGCAGTACTTC. Encoded protein: CASSPFNVPGGVEQYF.

V usage is TRBV27 and J usage is TRBJ1-3, with 7 bases aligning to TRBD1. Germline V gene lookup returns CDR1 MNHEY and CDR2 SMNVEV (reference sequence). This CDR3 comprises 14 residues. V lost 5 bases, J lost 0 bases, and 1 base stayed unmatched. Written as DNA, the CDR3 is TGTGCCAGCAGTAGGACAGGCTCTGGAAACACCATATATTTT. Translated: CASSRTGSGNTIYF.

This clone was seen a single time. The chain joins TRBV29-1 to TRBJ2-3; 7 bases fit TRBD2. J gave up 7 bases and V 2 bases, and 15 bases lay outside the gene matches. This CDR3 comprises 16 residues. From germline, CDR1 is SQVTM and CDR2 ANQGSEA. The CDR3 loop is CSVELPGGRPSNTQYF. The CDR3, as DNA: TGCAGCGTTGAACTACCTGGCGGGAGACCCTCAAATACGCAGTATTTT.

J is TRBJ2-1 and V is TRBV30; 11 nucleotides match TRBD2. Germline V CDR1 and CDR2: GTSNPN, SVGIG (reference sequence). Trimming cost V 0 bases and J 4 bases; bases outside gene matches: 5. The CDR3 spans 16 residues. CDR3 in amino acids: CAWSVLAGGSYNEQFF. CDR3 nucleotide sequence: TGTGCCTGGAGTGTCCTAGCGGGAGGTTCTTACAATGAGCAGTTCTTC.

The rearrangement joins TRBV5-6 to TRBJ2-2; TRBD1 aligns across 8 bases. Germline V CDR1 and CDR2: SGHDT, YYEEEE. Trimming at V came to 4 bases and at J to 1 base, leaving 6 bases not matched to a gene. This CDR3 region has 16 residues. CDR3 amino acids: CASSGPGQENTGELFF. The CDR3 DNA is TGTGCCAGCAGCGGACCGGGACAGGAGAACACCGGGGAGCTGTTTTTT.

CDR3 protein: CASTITGLPYGYTF. The CDR3 coding sequence is TGTGCCAGCACCATAACGGGACTTCCTTATGGCTACACCTTC. The chain employs TRBV11-2 and TRBJ1-2; TRBD1 is a possible D gene (5 bases). V was trimmed by 7 bases and J by 5 bases, leaving 17 bases between them. The CDR3 is 14 amino acids. CDR1 is SGHAT, CDR2 FQNNGV, per germline.

The J gene is TRBJ2-1, the V gene TRBV7-3; tentative D call: TRBD1 (6 bases). Germline lookup yields CDR1 SGHTA and CDR2 FQGTGA. The CDR3 spans 16 residues. The ends were cut back, 2 bases at V and 5 bases at J, with 16 bases in the middle. As DNA, the CDR3 is TGTGCCAGCAGCTTAGGCTCAGGGGTAGGGGACAATGAGCAGTTCTTC. This encodes CASSLGSGVGDNEQFF.

The J gene is TRBJ1-3, the V gene TRBV15; no clear D. The CDR3 spans 13 residues. Germline CDR1 LNHNV, CDR2 YYDKDF (reference sequence). V was clipped by 3 bases and J by 3 bases, with 6 bases between them. CDR3 DNA sequence: TGTGCCACCAGCAGGGAGTATGGAAACACCATATATTTT. It encodes CATSREYGNTIYF.